This T cell receptor (beta chain) was obtained from a study of blood T cell repertoires in COVID-19. For the study at large: Acute and convalescent COVID-19 samples came from the United States, Italy and Spain. The analysed material was cDNA or gDNA that came from T cells, B-cell-depleted T cells, or PBMCs.

How the authors handled the data: Counts of nucleated cells, estimated from reference gene primer amplification, were obtained. Produced via immunoSEQ multiplex PCR; TCRdb's table is partial and in-frame only. The V and J calls and clone size were taken over from that table, and D and trimming were inferred from the DNA. The table includes roughly 100,000 clones, 84% detected once. Germline CDR1 is MNHNS and CDR2 is SASEGT. CDR3 length equals 15 residues. Trimming removed 1 base from V and 3 bases from J; junction bases left unmatched: 5. This clone was counted a few times. The TCR originated in a human donor in a cohort sampled during active or convalescent COVID-19. The chain is built from TRBV6-1 and TRBJ1-1; 7 bases are a match to TRBD1. The sequenced material came from peripheral blood. CDR3: CASSEDWQGDTEAFF. The CDR3 region has the DNA TGTGCCAGCAGTGAAGATTGGCAGGGGGACACTGAAGCTTTCTTT.